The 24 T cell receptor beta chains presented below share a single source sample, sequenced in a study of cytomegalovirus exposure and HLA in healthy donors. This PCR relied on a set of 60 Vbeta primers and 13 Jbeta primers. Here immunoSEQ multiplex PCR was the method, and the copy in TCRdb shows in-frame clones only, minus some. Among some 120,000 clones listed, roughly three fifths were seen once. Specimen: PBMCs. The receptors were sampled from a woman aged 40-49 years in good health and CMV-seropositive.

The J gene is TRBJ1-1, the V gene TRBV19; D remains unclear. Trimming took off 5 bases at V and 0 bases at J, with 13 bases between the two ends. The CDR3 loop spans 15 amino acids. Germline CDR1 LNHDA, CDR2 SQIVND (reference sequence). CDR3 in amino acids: CASSAGATLNTEAFF. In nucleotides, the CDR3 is TGTGCCAGTAGTGCCGGAGCCACCTTGAACACTGAAGCTTTCTTT.

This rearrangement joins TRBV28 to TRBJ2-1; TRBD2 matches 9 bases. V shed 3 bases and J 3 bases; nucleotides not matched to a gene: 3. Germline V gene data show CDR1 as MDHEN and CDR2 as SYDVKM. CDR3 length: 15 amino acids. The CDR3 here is CASSFSSGDYNEQFF. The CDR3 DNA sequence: TGTGCCAGCAGTTTTTCTAGCGGGGACTACAATGAGCAGTTCTTC.

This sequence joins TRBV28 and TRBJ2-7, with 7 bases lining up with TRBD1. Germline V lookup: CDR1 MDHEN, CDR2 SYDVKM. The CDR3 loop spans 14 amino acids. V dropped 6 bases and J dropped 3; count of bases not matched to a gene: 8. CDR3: CASSPGTALYEQYF. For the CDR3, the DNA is TGTGCCAGCAGCCCTGGGACAGCACTCTACGAGCAGTACTTC. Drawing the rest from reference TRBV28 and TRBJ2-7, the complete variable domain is DVKVTQSSRYLVKRTGEKVFLECVQDMDHENMFWYRQDPGLGLRLIYFSYDVKMKEKGDIPEGYSVSREKKERFSLILESASTNQTSMYLCASSPGTALYEQYFGPGTRLTVT.

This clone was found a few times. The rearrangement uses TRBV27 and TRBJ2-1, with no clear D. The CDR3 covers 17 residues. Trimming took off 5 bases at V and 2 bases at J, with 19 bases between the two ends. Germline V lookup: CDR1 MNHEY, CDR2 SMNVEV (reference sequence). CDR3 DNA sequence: TGTGCCAGCAGTCCCAAATCAATTTATACTGCCTACAATGAGCAGTTCTTC. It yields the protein CASSPKSIYTAYNEQFF.

In DNA, the CDR3 is TGTGCCAGCAGCGTAACGGGAGGCCACACCGGGGAGCTGTTTTTT. Residues: CASSVTGGHTGELFF. The chain employs TRBV9 and TRBJ2-2; 7 bases align to TRBD2. V gave up 1 base and J gave up 3 bases; unmatched junction bases: 3. This CDR3 has 15 residues. CDR1 is SGDLS, CDR2 YYNGEE, per germline.

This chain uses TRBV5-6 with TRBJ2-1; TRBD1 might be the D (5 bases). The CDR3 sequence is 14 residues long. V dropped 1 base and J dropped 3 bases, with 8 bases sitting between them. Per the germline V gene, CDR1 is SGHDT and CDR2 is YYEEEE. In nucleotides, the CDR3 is TGTGCCAGCAGCTTGAAGGGGAACTACAATGAGCAGTTCTTC. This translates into CASSLKGNYNEQFF.

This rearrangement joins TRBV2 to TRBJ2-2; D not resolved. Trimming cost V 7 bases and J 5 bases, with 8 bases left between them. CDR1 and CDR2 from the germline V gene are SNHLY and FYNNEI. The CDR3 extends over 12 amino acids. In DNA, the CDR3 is TGTGCCAGCATTCACTTTACCGGGGAGCTGTTTTTT. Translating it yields CASIHFTGELFF.

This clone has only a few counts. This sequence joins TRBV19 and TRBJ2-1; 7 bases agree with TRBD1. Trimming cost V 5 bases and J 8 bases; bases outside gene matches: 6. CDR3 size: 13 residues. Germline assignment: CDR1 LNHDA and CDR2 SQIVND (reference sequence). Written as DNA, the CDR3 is TGTGCCAGTAGTTTCTCGACAGGGTATGAGCAGTTCTTC. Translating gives CASSFSTGYEQFF.

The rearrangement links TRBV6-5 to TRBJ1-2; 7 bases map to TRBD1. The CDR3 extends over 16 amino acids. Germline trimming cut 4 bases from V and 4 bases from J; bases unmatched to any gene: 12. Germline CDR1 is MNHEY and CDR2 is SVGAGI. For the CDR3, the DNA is TGTGCCAGCAGTTTGAAACCTAGACAGGGAGTCTATGGCTACACCTTC. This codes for CASSLKPRQGVYGYTF.

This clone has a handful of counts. Here the CDR3 DNA reads TGTGCCAGCTCACTTGATCAGGGACTAGCTAACTATGGCTACACCTTC. Translated: CASSLDQGLANYGYTF. The chain is built from TRBV18 and TRBJ1-2, with D perhaps matching TRBD1 (5 bases). CDR3 size: 16 residues. V lost 4 bases to trimming and J lost 0 bases, with 15 bases between them. Looked up from germline, CDR1 is KGHSH and CDR2 is LQKENI.

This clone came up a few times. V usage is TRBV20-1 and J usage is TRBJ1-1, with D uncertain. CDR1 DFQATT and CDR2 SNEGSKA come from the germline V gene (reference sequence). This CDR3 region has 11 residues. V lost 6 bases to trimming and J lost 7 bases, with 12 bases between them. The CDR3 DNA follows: TGCAGTGCCGAGAGGAGATATGAAGCTTTCTTT. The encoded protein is CSAERRYEAFF.

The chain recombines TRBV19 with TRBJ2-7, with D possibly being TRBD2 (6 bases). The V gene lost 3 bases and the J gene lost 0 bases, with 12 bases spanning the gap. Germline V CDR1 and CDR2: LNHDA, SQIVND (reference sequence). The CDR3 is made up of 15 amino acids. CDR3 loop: CASSISWGDSYEQYF. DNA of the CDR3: TGTGCCAGTAGTATTTCGTGGGGGGACTCCTACGAGCAGTACTTC.

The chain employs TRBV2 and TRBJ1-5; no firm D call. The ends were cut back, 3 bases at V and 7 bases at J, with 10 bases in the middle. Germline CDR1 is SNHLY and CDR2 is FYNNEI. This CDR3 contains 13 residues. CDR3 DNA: TGTGCCAGCAGTGAGATTGCGGGGCAGCCCCAGCATTTT. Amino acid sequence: CASSEIAGQPQHF.

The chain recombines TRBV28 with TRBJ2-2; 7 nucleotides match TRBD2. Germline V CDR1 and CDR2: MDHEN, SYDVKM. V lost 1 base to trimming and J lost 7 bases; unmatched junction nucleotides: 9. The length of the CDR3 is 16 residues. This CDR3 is CASSLSSGREVGELFF. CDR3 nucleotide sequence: TGTGCCAGCAGTTTATCCTCGGGGAGGGAGGTCGGGGAGCTGTTTTTT.

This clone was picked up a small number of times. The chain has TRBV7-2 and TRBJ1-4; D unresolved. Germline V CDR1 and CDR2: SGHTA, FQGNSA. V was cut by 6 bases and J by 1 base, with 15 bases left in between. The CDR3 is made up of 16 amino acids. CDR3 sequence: CASSFDIQGTNEKLFF. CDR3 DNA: TGTGCCAGCAGTTTCGACATCCAAGGAACTAATGAAAAACTGTTTTTT.

Here the CDR3 DNA reads TGCGCCAGCAGCTTGGAGGGGGGGCCTGAAGCTTTCTTT. Protein sequence: CASSLEGGPEAFF. The J gene is TRBJ1-1, the V gene TRBV5-1; possible D gene TRBD1, 6 bases. CDR3 length equals 13 residues. Looked up from germline, CDR1 is SGHRS and CDR2 is YFSETQ. Trimming removed 0 bases at V and 6 bases at J, with 9 bases between.

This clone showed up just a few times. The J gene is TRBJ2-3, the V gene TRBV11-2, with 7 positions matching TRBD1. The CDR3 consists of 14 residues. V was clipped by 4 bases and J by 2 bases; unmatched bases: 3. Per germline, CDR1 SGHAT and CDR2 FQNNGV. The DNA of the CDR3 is TGTGCCAGCAGCTCGACAGGGCCCACAGATACGCAGTATTTT. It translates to CASSSTGPTDTQYF.

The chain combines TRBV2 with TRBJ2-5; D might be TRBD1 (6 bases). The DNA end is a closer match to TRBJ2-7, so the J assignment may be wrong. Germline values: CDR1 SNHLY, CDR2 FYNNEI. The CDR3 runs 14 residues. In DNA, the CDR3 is TGTGCCAGCAGTCCCCGGACAGTTTCCTACGAGCAGTACTTC. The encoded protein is CASSPRTVSYEQYF.

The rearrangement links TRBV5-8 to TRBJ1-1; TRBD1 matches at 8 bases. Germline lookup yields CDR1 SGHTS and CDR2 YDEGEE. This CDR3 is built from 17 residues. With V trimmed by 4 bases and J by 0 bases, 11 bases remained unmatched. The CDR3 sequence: CASSLTWTGTMNTEAFF. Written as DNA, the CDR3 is TGTGCCAGCAGCCTGACCTGGACAGGGACCATGAACACTGAAGCTTTCTTT.

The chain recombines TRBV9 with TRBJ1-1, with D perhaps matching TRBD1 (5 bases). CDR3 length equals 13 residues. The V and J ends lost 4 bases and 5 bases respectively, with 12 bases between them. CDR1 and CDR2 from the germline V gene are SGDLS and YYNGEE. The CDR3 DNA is TGTGCCAGCAGCACGACAGTGGGGACTGAAGCTTTCTTT. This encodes CASSTTVGTEAFF.

The CDR3 nucleotides are TGTGCCAGCAGCGAAAGACTAGCCGCAGATACGCAGTATTTT. It translates to CASSERLAADTQYF. The rearrangement links TRBV9 to TRBJ2-3, with 7 bases lining up with TRBD2. This CDR3 spans 14 amino acids. With V trimmed by 3 bases and J by 4 bases, 5 bases remained unmatched. Germline V CDR1 and CDR2: SGDLS, YYNGEE.

CDR3 in DNA: TGTGCTAGTGGTTTTTTAGCGGGGGGAAAGTACAATGAGCAGTTCTTC. It translates to CASGFLAGGKYNEQFF. The chain links TRBV12-5 to TRBJ2-1, with TRBD2 matching over 10 bases. Germline CDR1 is LGHNT and CDR2 is FRNRAP. V shed 3 bases and J 4 bases; nucleotides not matched to a gene: 6. This CDR3 spans 16 amino acids. Supplemented by reference TRBV12-5 and TRBJ2-1, the full variable domain reads DARVTQTPRHKVTEMGQEVTMRCQPILGHNTVFWYRQTMMQGLELLAYFRNRAPLDDSGMPKDRFSAEMPDATLATLKIQPSEPRDSAVYFCASGFLAGGKYNEQFFGPGTRLTVL.

CDR3 sequence reads: CSVLGETQYF. CDR3 DNA sequence: TGCAGCGTCCTAGGAGAGACCCAGTACTTC. The chain employs TRBV29-1 and TRBJ2-5, with D uncertain. V shed 6 bases and J shed 4 bases, with 6 bases lying between them. The CDR3 totals 10 residues. CDR1 and CDR2 from the germline V gene are SQVTM and ANQGSEA.

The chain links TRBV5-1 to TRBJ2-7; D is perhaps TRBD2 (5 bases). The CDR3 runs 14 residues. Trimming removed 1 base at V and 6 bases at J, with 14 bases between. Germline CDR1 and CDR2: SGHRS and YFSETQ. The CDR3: CASSLSSGRAEQYF. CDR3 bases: TGCGCCAGCAGCTTGAGCTCCGGGCGGGCCGAGCAGTACTTC.